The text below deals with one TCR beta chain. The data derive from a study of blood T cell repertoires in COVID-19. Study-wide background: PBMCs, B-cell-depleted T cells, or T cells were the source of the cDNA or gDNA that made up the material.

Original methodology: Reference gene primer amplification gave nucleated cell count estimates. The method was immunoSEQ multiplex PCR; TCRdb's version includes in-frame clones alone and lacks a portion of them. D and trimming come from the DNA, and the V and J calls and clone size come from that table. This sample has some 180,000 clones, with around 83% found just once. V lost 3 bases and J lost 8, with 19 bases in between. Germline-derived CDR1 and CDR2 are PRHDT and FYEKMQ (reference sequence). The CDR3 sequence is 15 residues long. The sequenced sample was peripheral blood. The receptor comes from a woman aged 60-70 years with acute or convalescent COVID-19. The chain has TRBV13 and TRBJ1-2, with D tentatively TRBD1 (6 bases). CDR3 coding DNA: TGTGCCAGCAGCTTCACGGACAGCGGCTCTGGGGGCTACACCTTC. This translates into CASSFTDSGSGGYTF.